This T cell receptor (beta chain) was recovered during a study of blood T cell repertoires in COVID-19. This CDR3 has 15 residues. CDR1 and CDR2 (germline): SGHVS, FQNEAQ. V was pared by 3 bases and J by 0 bases, with 6 bases between. The protocol was immunoSEQ multiplex PCR, while the TCRdb copy is restricted to in-frame clones and leaves out a portion. Here the sample spans 100,000 to 150,000 clones, approximately 80% being singletons. This clone was seen more than once but under ten times. This sequence originates from a woman in her fifties or sixties with acute or convalescent COVID-19. The sequencing input was peripheral blood. The chain uses TRBV7-8 and TRBJ1-6; D remains ambiguous. Here the CDR3 reads CASSLGSSYNSPLHF. CDR3 DNA sequence: TGTGCCAGCAGCTTGGGGAGCTCCTATAATTCACCCCTCCACTTT.